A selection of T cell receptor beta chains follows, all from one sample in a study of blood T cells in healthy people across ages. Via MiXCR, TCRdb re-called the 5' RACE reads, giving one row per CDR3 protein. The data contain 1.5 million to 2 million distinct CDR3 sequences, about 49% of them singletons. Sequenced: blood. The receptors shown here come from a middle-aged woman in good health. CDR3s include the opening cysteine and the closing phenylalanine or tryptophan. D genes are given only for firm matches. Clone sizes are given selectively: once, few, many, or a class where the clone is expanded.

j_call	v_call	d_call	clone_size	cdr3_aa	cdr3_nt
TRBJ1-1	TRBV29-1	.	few	CSVEEGNTEAFF	TGCAGCGTTGAAGAAGGTAACACTGAAGCTTTCTTT
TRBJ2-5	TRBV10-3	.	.	CAISGRIQETQYF	TGTGCCATCAGTGGCCGGATACAAGAGACCCAGTACTTC
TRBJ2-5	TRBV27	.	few	CASSSPMNRMGTQYF	TGTGCCAGCAGTTCCCCGATGAACAGGATGGGGACCCAGTACTTC
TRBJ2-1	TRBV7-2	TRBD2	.	CASRPGLAVEEQFF	TGTGCCAGCAGACCGGGACTAGCGGTAGAGGAGCAGTTCTTC
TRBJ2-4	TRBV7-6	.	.	CASNGRTGRLAKNIQYF	TGTGCCAGCAACGGACGGACGGGAAGACTAGCCAAAAACATTCAGTACTTC
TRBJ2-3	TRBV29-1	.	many	CSVDLGTDTQYF	TGCAGCGTTGATCTGGGGACAGATACGCAGTATTTT
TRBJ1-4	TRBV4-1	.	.	CASSPYGGGGWTNEKLFF	TGCGCCAGCAGCCCGTACGGAGGCGGGGGGTGGACTAATGAAAAACTGTTTTTT
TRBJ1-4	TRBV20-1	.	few	CSAIINLPNEKLFF	TGCAGTGCTATTATTAACTTGCCTAATGAAAAACTGTTTTTT
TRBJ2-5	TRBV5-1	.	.	CANSLEETQYF	TGCGCCAACAGCCTGGAAGAGACCCAGTACTTC
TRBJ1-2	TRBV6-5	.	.	CASTNGDNYGYTF	TGTGCCAGCACAAACGGCGATAACTATGGCTACACCTTC
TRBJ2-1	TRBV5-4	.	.	CASSSPSRSSYNEQFF	TGTGCCAGCAGCTCGCCTTCTAGGAGCTCCTACAATGAGCAGTTCTTC
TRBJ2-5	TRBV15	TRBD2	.	CATSRAKTSGVQETQYF	TGTGCCACCAGCAGAGCTAAGACTAGCGGGGTCCAAGAGACCCAGTACTTC
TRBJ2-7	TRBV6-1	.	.	CASSVGDTAYEQYF	TGTGCCAGCAGCGTCGGGGACACCGCCTACGAGCAGTACTTC
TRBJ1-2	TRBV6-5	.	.	CASSYWGAGYGYTF	TGTGCCAGCAGTTACTGGGGGGCCGGATATGGCTACACCTTC
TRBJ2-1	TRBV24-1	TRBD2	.	CATSDFKGLAGARSYNEQFF	TGTGCCACCAGTGATTTCAAGGGACTAGCGGGGGCGCGATCCTACAATGAGCAGTTCTTC
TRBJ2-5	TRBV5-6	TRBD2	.	CASRLGLAFQETQYF	TGTGCCAGCAGATTGGGACTAGCGTTCCAAGAGACCCAGTACTTC
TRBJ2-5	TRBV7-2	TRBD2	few	CASSLEGRAFKRQETQYF	TGTGCCAGCAGCTTAGAGGGGAGGGCCTTCAAACGACAAGAGACCCAGTACTTC
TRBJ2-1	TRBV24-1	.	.	CATSDPQGGGKNNEQFF	TGTGCCACCAGTGATCCCCAAGGAGGGGGAAAGAACAATGAGCAGTTCTTC
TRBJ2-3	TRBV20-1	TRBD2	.	CCASPTSGVTDTQYF	TGCTGTGCTTCGCCCACTAGCGGGGTCACAGATACGCAGTATTTT
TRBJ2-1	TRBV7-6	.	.	CANSPVNGAYNEQFF	TGTGCCAACAGCCCCGTCAACGGCGCCTACAATGAGCAGTTCTTC
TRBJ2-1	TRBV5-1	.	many	CASSRDGSSYNEQFF	TGTGCCAGCAGTAGGGACGGTTCTTCCTACAATGAGCAGTTCTTC
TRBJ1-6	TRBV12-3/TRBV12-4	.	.	CASSFTTGLSSYNSPLHF	TGTGCCAGCAGTTTCACAACGGGTCTTAGCTCCTATAATTCACCCCTCCACTTT
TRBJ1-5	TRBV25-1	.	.	CASSEYQSNQPQHF	TGTGCCAGCAGTGAATACCAGAGCAATCAGCCCCAGCATTTT
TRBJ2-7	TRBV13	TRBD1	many	CASSYLTGQGNYEQYF	TGTGCCAGCAGCTATTTGACGGGACAGGGTAACTACGAGCAGTACTTC
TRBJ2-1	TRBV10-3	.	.	CATRQGAETYNEQFF	TGTGCCACCCGTCAGGGCGCGGAGACCTACAATGAGCAGTTCTTC
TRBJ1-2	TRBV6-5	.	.	CASSYGRGNYGYTF	TGTGCCAGCAGTTACGGGCGGGGAAACTATGGCTACACCTTC
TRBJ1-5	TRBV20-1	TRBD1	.	CSARGWQGDGGNQPQHF	TGCAGTGCTAGGGGGTGGCAGGGGGATGGTGGCAATCAGCCCCAGCATTTT
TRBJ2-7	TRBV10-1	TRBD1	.	CASSESISGGTDEQYF	TGCGCCAGCAGTGAGTCGATTTCAGGGGGTACAGACGAGCAGTACTTC
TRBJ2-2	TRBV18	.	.	CASSPPVGAGELFF	TGTGCCAGCTCACCACCTGTGGGAGCCGGGGAGCTGTTTTTT
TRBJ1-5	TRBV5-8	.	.	CASSLRRFNQPQHF	TGTGCCAGCAGCTTGAGACGCTTCAATCAGCCCCAGCATTTT
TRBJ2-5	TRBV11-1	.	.	CASSEPGVAQETRYF	TGTGCCAGCAGCGAACCAGGGGTAGCTCAAGAGACCCGGTACTTC
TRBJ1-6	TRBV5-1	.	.	CASRENTGDNSPLHF	TGCGCCAGCAGGGAGAACACAGGTGATAATTCACCCCTCCACTTT
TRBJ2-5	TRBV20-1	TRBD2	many	CSGGAGGMKETQYF	TGCAGTGGGGGGGCGGGGGGTATGAAAGAGACCCAGTACTTC
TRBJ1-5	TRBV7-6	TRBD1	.	CATGQEEGNQPQHF	TGTGCCACCGGACAGGAGGAGGGCAATCAGCCCCAGCATTTT
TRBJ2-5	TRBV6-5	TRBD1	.	CASSSPRTGVQETQYF	TGTGCCAGCAGCTCTCCCAGGACAGGGGTCCAAGAGACCCAGTACTTC
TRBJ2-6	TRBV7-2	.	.	CASSPRSEGRYSGANVLTF	TGTGCCAGCAGCCCTCGGTCGGAGGGACGTTACTCTGGGGCCAACGTCCTGACTTTC
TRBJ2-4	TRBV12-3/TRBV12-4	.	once	CASRGRGPKNIQYF	TGTGCCAGCAGGGGTAGGGGCCCCAAAAACATTCAGTACTTC
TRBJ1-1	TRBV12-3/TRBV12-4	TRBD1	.	CASRPYRGGNTEAFF	TGTGCCAGCAGACCGTACAGGGGAGGGAACACTGAAGCTTTCTTT